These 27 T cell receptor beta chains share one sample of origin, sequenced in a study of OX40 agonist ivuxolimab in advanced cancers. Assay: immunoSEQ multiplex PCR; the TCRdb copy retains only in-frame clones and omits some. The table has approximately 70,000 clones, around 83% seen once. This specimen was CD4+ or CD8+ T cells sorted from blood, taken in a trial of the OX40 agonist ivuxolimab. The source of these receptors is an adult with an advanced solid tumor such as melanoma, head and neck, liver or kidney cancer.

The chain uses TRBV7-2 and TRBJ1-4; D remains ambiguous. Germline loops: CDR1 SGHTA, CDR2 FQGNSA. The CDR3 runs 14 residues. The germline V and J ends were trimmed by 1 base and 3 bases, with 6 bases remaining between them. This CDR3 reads CASSLGFANEKLFF. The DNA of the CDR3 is TGTGCCAGCAGCTTAGGGTTTGCTAATGAAAAACTGTTTTTT.

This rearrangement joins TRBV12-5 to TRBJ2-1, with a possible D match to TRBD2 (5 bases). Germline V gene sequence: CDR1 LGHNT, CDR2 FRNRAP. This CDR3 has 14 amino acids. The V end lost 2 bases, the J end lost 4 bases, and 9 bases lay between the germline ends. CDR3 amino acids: CASGLLGGYNEQFF. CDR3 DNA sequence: TGTGCTAGTGGTTTGCTCGGCGGGTACAATGAGCAGTTCTTC.

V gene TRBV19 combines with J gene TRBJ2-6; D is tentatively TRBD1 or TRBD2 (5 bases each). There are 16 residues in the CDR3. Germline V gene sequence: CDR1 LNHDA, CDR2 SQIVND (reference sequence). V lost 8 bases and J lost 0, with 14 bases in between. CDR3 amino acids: CASRRGTASGANVLTF. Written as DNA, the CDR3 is TGTGCCAGTCGGAGAGGGACCGCCTCTGGGGCCAACGTCCTGACTTTC.

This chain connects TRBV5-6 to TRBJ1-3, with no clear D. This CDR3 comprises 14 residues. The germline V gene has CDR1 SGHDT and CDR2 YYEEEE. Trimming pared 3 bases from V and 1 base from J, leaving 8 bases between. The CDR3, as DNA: TGTGCCAGCAGCTCTGCCACTTCTGGAAACACCATATATTTT. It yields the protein CASSSATSGNTIYF.

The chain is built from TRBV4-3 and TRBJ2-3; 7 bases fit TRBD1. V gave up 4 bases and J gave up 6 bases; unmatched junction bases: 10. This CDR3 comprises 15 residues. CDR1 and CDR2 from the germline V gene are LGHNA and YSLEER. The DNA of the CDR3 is TGCGCCAGCAGCCGAGGACAGGAGAGGGATGATACGCAGTATTTT. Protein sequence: CASSRGQERDDTQYF.

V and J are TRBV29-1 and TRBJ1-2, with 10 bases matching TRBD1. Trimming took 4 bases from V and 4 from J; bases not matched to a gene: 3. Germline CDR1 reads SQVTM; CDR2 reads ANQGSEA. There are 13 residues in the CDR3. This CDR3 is CSVGTGGVYGYTF. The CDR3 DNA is TGCAGCGTTGGGACAGGGGGGGTCTATGGCTACACCTTC.

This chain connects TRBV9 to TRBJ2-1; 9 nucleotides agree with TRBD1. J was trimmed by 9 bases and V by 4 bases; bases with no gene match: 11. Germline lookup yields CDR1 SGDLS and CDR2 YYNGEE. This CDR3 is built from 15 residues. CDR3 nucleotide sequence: TGTGCCAGCAGCTTCGGGACAGGGTCCTTCGGTGAGCAGTTCTTC. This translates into CASSFGTGSFGEQFF.

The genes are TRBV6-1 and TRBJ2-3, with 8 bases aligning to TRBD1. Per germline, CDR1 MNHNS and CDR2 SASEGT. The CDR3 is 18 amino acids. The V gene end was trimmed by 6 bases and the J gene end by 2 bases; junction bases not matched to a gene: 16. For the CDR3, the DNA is TGTGCCAGCAGCGAAACTAGTGACAGGGGTTATTACACAGATACGCAGTATTTT. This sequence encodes CASSETSDRGYYTDTQYF.

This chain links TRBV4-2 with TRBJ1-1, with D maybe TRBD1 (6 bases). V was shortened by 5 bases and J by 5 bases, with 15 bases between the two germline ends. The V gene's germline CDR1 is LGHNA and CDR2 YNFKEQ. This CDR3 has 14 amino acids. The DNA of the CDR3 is TGTGCCAGCAGCTTTTGGGGGGCCGGGACTGAAGCTTTCTTT. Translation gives CASSFWGAGTEAFF.

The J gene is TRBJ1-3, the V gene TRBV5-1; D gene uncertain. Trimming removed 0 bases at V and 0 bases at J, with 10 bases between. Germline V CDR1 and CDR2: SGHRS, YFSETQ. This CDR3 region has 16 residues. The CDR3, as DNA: TGCGCCAGCAGCTTGGGAGGACTGCCCTCTGGAAACACCATATATTTT. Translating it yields CASSLGGLPSGNTIYF.

The DNA of the CDR3 is TGTGCCTGGAGTATGGGGTACAGGGATAATTCACCCCTCCACTTT. Translation gives CAWSMGYRDNSPLHF. The chain uses TRBV30 and TRBJ1-6, with D possibly TRBD1 on 6 matching bases. The germline gives CDR1 GTSNPN, CDR2 SVGIG (reference sequence). V lost 2 bases and J lost 5, with 13 bases in between. The CDR3 contains 15 residues.

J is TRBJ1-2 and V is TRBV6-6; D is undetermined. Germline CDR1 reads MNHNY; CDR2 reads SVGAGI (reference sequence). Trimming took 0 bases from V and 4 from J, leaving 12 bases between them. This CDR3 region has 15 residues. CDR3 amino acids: CASSYSTGAPYGYTF. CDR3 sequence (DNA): TGTGCCAGCAGTTACTCGACGGGAGCGCCCTATGGCTACACCTTC.

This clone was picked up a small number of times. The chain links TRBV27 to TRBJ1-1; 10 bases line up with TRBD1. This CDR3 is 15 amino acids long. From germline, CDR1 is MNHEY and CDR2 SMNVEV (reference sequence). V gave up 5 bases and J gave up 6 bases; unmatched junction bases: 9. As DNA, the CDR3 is TGTGCCAGCAGTCTGACAGGGGGCGCGTTCGCTGAAGCTTTCTTT. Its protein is CASSLTGGAFAEAFF.

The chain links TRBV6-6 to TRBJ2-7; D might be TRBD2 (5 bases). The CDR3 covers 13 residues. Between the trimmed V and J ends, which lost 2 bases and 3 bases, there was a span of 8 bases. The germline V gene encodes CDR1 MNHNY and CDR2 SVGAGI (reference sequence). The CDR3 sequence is CASSYLAIYEQYF. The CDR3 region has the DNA TGTGCCAGCAGTTACCTAGCTATCTACGAGCAGTACTTC.

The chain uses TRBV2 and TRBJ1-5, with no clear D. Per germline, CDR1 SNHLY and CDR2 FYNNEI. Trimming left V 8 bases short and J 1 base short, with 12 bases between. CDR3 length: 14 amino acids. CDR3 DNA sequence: TGTGCCAGCGATAGGGCAGCAAGCAATCAGCCCCAGCATTTT. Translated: CASDRAASNQPQHF.

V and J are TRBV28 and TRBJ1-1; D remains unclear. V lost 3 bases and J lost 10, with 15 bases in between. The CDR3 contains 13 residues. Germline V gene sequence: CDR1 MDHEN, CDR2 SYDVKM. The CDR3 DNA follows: TGTGCCAGCAGTTTGGGTACCCAATTGGGAGCTTTCTTT. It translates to CASSLGTQLGAFF. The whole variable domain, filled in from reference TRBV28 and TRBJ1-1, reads DVKVTQSSRYLVKRTGEKVFLECVQDMDHENMFWYRQDPGLGLRLIYFSYDVKMKEKGDIPEGYSVSREKKERFSLILESASTNQTSMYLCASSLGTQLGAFFGQGTRLTVV.

The CDR3 DNA follows: TGTGCCAGCAGTGAAGGAACAATCCGAGGAGAAAAACTGTTTTTT. It yields the protein CASSEGTIRGEKLFF. The chain employs TRBV25-1 and TRBJ1-4; no clear D gene. CDR3 length: 15 amino acids. The germline CDR1 and CDR2 sequences are MGHDK and SYGVNS. V lost 2 bases, J lost 8 bases, and 15 bases lay in between. The full variable domain, rest sourced from reference TRBV25-1 and TRBJ1-4, is EADIYQTPRYLVIGTGKKITLECSQTMGHDKMYWYQQDPGMELHLIHYSYGVNSTEKGDLSSESTVSRIRTEHFPLTLESARPSHTSQYLCASSEGTIRGEKLFFGSGTQLSVL.

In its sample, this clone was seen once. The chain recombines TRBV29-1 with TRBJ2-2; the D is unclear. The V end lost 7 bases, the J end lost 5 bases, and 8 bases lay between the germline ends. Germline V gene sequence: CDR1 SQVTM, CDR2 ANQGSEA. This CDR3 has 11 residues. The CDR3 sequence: CSALRTGELFF. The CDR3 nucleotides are TGCAGCGCCTTGAGGACCGGGGAGCTGTTTTTT.

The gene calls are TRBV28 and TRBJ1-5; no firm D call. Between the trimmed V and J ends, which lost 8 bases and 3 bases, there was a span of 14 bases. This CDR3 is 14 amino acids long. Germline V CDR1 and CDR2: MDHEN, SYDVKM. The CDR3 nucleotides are TGTGCCAGCCGGCCCAGGACGGTCAATCAGCCCCAGCATTTT. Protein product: CASRPRTVNQPQHF.

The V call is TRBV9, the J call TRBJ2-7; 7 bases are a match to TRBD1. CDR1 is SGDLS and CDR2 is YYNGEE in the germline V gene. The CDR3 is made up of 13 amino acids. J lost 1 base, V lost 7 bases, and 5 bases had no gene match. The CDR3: CASGRGQSYEQYF. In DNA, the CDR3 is TGTGCCAGCGGTCGGGGACAGTCCTACGAGCAGTACTTC.

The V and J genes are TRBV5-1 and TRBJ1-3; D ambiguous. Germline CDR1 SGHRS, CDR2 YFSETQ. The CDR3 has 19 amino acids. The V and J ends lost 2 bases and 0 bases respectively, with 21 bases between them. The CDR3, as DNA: TGCGCCAGCAGCTTACATAGAAATTCGGGTTCCTTCTCTGGAAACACCATATATTTT. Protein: CASSLHRNSGSFSGNTIYF.

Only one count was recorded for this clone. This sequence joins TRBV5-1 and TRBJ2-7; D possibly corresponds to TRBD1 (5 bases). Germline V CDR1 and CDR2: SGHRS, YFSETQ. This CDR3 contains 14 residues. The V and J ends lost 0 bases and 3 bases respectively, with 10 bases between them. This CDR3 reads CASSLERQIYEQYF. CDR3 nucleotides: TGCGCCAGCAGCTTGGAGAGACAGATCTACGAGCAGTACTTC.

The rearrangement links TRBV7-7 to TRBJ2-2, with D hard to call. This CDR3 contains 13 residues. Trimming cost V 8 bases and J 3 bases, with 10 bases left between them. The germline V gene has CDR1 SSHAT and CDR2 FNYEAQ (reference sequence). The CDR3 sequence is CASGVTDTGELFF. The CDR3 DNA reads TGTGCCAGCGGCGTAACGGACACCGGGGAGCTGTTTTTT.

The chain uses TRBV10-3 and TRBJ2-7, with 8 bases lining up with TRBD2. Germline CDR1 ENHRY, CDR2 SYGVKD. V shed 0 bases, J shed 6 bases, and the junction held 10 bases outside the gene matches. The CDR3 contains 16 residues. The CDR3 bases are TGTGCCATCAGTGAGTCACCCGGGACTAGGGTAGGCGAGCAGTACTTC. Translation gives CAISESPGTRVGEQYF.

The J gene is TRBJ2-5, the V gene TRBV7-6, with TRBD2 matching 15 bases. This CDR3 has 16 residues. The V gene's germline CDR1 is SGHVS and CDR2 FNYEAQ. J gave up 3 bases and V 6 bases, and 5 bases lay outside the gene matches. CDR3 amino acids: CASSPRTSGGEETQYF. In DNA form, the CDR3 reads TGTGCCAGCAGTCCCCGGACTAGCGGGGGGGAAGAGACCCAGTACTTC.

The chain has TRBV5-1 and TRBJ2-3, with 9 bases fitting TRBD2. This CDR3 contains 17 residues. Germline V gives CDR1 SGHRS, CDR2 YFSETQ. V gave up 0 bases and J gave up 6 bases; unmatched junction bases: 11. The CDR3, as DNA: TGCGCCAGCAGCTTGGCCATAGGAGCGGGGGGCGGGGATACGCAGTATTTT. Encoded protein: CASSLAIGAGGGDTQYF.

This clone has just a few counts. In DNA form, the CDR3 reads TGCGCCAGCAGCCCCACCGGGACTAGCGGTAGCACAGATACGCAGTATTTT. Translated, it gives CASSPTGTSGSTDTQYF. The rearrangement joins TRBV5-1 to TRBJ2-3; TRBD2 matches at 11 bases. Germline values: CDR1 SGHRS, CDR2 YFSETQ. J lost 0 bases, V lost 4 bases, and 7 bases had no gene match. The length of the CDR3 is 17 residues.